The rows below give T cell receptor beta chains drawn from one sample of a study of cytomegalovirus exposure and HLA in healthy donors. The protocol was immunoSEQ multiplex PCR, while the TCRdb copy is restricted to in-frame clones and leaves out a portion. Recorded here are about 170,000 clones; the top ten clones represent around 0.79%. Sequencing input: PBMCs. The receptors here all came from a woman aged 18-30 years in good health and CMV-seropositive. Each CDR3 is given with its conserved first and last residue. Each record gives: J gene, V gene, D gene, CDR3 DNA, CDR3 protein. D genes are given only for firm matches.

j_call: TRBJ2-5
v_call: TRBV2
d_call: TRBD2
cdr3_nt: TGTGCCAGCACCGCGGGGGGAAGAGAGACCCAGTACTTC
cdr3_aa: CASTAGGRETQYF

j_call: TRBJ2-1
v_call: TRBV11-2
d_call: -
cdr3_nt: TGTGCCAGCAGCTTAGGACTGGACTCCTCCCGTCGTGAGCAGTTCTTC
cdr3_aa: CASSLGLDSSRREQFF

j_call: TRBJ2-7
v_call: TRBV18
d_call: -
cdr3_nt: TGTGCCAGCTCGCCTGGACATCTCATTTACGAGCAGTACTTC
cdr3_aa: CASSPGHLIYEQYF

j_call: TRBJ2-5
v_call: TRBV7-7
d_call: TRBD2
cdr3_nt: TGTGCCAGCAGCACAGCCGGGACTAGGGGGGGAGAGACCCAGTACTTC
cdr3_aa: CASSTAGTRGGETQYF

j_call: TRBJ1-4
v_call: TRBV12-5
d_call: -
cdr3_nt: TGTGCTAGTGGTTTGGTACCTAACAGTGAAAAACTGTTTTTT
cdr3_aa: CASGLVPNSEKLFF

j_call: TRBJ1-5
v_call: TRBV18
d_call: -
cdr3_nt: TGTGCCAGCTCTAGGGGGACCGATCAGCCCCAGCATTTT
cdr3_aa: CASSRGTDQPQHF

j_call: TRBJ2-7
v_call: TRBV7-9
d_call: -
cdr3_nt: TGTGCCAGCAGCCCCCCAGCGGGTGCGAGCGAGCAGTACTTC
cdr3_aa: CASSPPAGASEQYF

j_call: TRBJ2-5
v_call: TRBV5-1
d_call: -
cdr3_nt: TGCGCCAGCAGCTTGGTTGGAGGGGGCCACCAAGAGACCCAGTACTTC
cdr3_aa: CASSLVGGGHQETQYF

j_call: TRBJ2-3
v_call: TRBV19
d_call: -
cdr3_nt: TGTGCCAGTAAAGCCCGGGGGATCACAGATACGCAGTATTTT
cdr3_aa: CASKARGITDTQYF

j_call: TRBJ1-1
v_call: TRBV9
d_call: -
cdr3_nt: TGTGCCAGCAGCGCCCATAGCAGGGTAGGCACTGAAGCTTTCTTT
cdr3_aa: CASSAHSRVGTEAFF

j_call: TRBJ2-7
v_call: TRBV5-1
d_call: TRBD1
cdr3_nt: TGCGCCAGCAGCATTACAGGGGGCAGCGACGAGCAGTACTTC
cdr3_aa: CASSITGGSDEQYF

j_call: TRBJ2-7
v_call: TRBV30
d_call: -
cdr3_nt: TGTGCCTGGAGACGAGAGACCTACGAGCAGTACTTC
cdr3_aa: CAWRRETYEQYF

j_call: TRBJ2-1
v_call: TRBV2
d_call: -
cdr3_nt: TGTGCCAGCAGTTCTACAGATAGCGGTAGCTCCTACAATGAGCAGTTCTTC
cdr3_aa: CASSSTDSGSSYNEQFF

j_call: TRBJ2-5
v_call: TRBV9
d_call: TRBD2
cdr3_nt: TGTGCCAGCAGCCCCCGGGACTATCAAGAGACCCAGTACTTC
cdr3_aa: CASSPRDYQETQYF

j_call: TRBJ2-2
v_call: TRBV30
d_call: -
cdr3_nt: TGTGCCTGTCTCGACTGGGCCGGGGAGCTGTTTTTT
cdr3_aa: CACLDWAGELFF

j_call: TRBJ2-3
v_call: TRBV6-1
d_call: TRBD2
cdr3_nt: TGTGCCAGCATGATCGGACTAGCACACACAGATACGCAGTATTTT
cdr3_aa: CASMIGLAHTDTQYF

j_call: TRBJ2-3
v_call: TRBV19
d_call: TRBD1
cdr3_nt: TGTGCCAGTAGTTGGGCGGGACAGGGGGTAGATACGCAGTATTTT
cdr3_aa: CASSWAGQGVDTQYF

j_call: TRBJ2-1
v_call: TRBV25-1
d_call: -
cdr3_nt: TGTGCCAGCAGTGAATATTCGGCGGTGTTGGATGAGCAGTTCTTC
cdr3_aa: CASSEYSAVLDEQFF

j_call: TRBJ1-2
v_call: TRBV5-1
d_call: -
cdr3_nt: TGCGCCAGCAGCCCCCGGGATCTAAGGCCTGACGGCTACACCTTC
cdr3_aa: CASSPRDLRPDGYTF

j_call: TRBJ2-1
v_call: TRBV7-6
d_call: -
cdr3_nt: TGTGCCAGCAGCTCTGCCCGGGGTTGGGAGCAGTTCTTC
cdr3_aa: CASSSARGWEQFF

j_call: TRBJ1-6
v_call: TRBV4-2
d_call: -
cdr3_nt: TGTGCCAGCAGCCCGGGAGCGGGGGCGACACCCCTCCACTTT
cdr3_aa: CASSPGAGATPLHF

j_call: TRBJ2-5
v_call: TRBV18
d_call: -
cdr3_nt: TGTGCCAGCTCACCATCGGGGAACCAAGAGACCCAGTACTTC
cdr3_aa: CASSPSGNQETQYF

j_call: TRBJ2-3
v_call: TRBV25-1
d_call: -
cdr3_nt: TGTGCCAGCAGTGAATATTTGGACTACACAGATACGCAGTATTTT
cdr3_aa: CASSEYLDYTDTQYF

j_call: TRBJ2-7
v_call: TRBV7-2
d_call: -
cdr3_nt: TGTGCCAGCAGCCACCGGACACCGAACGGCTACGAGCAGTACTTC
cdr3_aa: CASSHRTPNGYEQYF

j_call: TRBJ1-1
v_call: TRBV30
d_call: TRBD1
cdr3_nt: TGTGCCTGGAGTCTAGGGACAGGGAACACTGAAGCTTTCTTT
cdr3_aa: CAWSLGTGNTEAFF

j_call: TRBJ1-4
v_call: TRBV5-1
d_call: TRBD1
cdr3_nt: TGCGCCAGCAGCTTGGCGGGACAGGGAGGGGACAAACTGTTTTTT
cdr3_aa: CASSLAGQGGDKLFF

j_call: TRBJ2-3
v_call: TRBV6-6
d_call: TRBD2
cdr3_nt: TGTGCCAGCAGTACCAGCGGGAGGGCAGATACGCAGTATTTT
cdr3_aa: CASSTSGRADTQYF

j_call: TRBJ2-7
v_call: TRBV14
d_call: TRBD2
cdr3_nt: TGTGCCAGCAGCCATACAATCCCCGCGGGGGGTGCCTACGAGCAGTACTTC
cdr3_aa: CASSHTIPAGGAYEQYF

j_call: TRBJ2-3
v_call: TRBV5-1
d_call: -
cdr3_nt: TGCGCCAGCAGCTCCAACACAGATACGCAGTATTTT
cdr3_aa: CASSSNTDTQYF

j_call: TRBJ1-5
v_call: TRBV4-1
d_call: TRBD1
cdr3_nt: TGCGCCAGCAGCCAGGAGGGGACAGGTTATCAGCCCCAGCATTTT
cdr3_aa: CASSQEGTGYQPQHF

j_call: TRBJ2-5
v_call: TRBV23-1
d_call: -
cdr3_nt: TGCGCCAGCAGTAGGAGGGACAGCCCCCAAGAGACCCAGTACTTC
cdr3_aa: CASSRRDSPQETQYF

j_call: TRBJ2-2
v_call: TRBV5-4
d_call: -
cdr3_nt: TGTGCCAGCAGCTACATTGGAGGGTCCGACACCGGGGAGCTGTTTTTT
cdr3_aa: CASSYIGGSDTGELFF

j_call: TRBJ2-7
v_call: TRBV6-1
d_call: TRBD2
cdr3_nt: TGTGCCAGCAGTGAAACCGGGACTAGCGGCCTCCGAGTCGAGCAGTACTTC
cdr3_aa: CASSETGTSGLRVEQYF

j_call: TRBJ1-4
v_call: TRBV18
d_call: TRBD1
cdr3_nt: TGTGCCAGCTCGGGACAGGGACCAACTAATGAAAAACTGTTTTTT
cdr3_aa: CASSGQGPTNEKLFF

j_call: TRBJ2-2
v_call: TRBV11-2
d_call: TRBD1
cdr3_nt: TGTGCCAGCAGCCCCCGGACAGGCACCGGGGAGCTGTTTTTT
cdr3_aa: CASSPRTGTGELFF

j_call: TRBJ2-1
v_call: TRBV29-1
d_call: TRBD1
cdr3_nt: TGCAGCGTTGTTTGGATGAGGGGGCTGGATGAGCAGTTCTTC
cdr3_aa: CSVVWMRGLDEQFF

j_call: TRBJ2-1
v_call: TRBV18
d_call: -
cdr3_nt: TGTGCCAGCTCACCAGGCGCCGGGGCCTACAATGAGCAGTTCTTC
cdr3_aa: CASSPGAGAYNEQFF

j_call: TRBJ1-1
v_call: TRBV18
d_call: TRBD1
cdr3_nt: TGTGCCAGCTCCCCTCGACAGGGGGAAATGAACACTGAAGCTTTCTTT
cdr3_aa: CASSPRQGEMNTEAFF

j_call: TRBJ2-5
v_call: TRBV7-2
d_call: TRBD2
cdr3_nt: TGTGCCAGCAGTCCACCGACTAGCGGGCGCCAAGAGACCCAGTACTTC
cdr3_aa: CASSPPTSGRQETQYF

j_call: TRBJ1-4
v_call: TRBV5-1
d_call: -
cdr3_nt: TGCGCCAGCAGGGAGACGGCCATTGATGAAAAACTGTTTTTT
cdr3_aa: CASRETAIDEKLFF

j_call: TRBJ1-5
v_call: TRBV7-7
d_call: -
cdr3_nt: TGTGCTAGCAGCCTCGCACAGGGAGTAGGTCAGCCCCAGCATTTT
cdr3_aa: CASSLAQGVGQPQHF

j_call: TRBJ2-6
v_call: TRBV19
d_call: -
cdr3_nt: TGTGCCAGTAGCATCGGGAGACAGGGCAATTCCGGGGCCAACGTCCTGACTTTC
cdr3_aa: CASSIGRQGNSGANVLTF

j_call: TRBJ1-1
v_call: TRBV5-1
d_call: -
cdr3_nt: TGCGCCAGCAGCTTGGCGCCGGGGAACACTGAAGCTTTCTTT
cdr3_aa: CASSLAPGNTEAFF

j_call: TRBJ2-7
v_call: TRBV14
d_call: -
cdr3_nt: TGTGCCAGCAGCCAAGATCTCATCACAGGTCTAAGCTCCTACGAGCAGTACTTC
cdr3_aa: CASSQDLITGLSSYEQYF

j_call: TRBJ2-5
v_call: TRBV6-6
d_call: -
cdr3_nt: TGTGCCAGCAGACAGACGTACCTTGAGACCCAGTACTTC
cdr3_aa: CASRQTYLETQYF

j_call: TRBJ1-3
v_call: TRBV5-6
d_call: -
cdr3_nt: TGTGCCAGCAGCCCACTCGAGGGTACTGGAAACACCATATATTTT
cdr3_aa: CASSPLEGTGNTIYF

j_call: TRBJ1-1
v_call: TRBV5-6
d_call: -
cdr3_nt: TGTGCCAGCAGCTGGATTGGGGCGGGGGGGCATATCACTGAAGCTTTCTTT
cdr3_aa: CASSWIGAGGHITEAFF